This paragraph reports one TCR beta chain. The antigen is undetermined. The method was immunoSEQ multiplex PCR; TCRdb's version includes in-frame clones alone and lacks a portion of them. Of some 85,000 clones in the sample, 87% were seen once. This entry comes from a study of T cell responses to AZD1222 COVID-19 vaccine. Study overall: Second-dose intervals near 4 or 12 weeks were combined.

Regarding the study as a whole: When two AZD1222 doses had been given, Spike-specific TCR breadth and depth rose. Baseline serostatus was positive in only six AZD1222 recipients.

The starting material was peripheral blood, obtained on day 0 of AZD1222 vaccination. The receptor was isolated from an adult in good health.

CDR3 sequence reads: CSVNLYGYTF. The CDR3 DNA sequence: TGCAGCGTAAACCTTTATGGCTACACCTTC. The chain combines TRBV29-1 with TRBJ1-2; D gene unclear. The CDR3 spans 10 residues. Trimming took 6 bases from V and 5 from J, leaving 7 bases between them. Germline lookup yields CDR1 SQVTM and CDR2 ANQGSEA.